The clone carrying this TCR beta chain is labeled as medium-sized. CDR3 length: 15 residues. Germline CDR1 is DFQATT and CDR2 is SNEGSKA (reference sequence). V shed 5 bases and J 4 bases; nucleotides not matched to a gene: 6. TCRdb redid the clone calls on the PCR reads using MiXCR. The data contain more than 4,000 clones, around 23% of them singletons. The data derive from a study of metastatic and nonmetastatic thyroid tumors. Study details: For malignant and benign thyroid patients, tumor or nodule tissue and blood were the sources whose repertoires were compared.

No treatment had been given to any patient before thyroid surgery. Specimen: tumor tissue. This receptor was identified in a male donor with papillary thyroid cancer or a benign thyroid nodule (not recorded which). Some clones in this sample may be carry-over from other donors' samples. The genes are TRBV20-1 and TRBJ2-7, with 15 positions matching TRBD2. CDR3 amino acids: CSAWTSGRAGYEQYF. Written as DNA, the CDR3 is TGCAGTGCTTGGACTAGCGGGAGGGCAGGGTACGAGCAGTACTTC.